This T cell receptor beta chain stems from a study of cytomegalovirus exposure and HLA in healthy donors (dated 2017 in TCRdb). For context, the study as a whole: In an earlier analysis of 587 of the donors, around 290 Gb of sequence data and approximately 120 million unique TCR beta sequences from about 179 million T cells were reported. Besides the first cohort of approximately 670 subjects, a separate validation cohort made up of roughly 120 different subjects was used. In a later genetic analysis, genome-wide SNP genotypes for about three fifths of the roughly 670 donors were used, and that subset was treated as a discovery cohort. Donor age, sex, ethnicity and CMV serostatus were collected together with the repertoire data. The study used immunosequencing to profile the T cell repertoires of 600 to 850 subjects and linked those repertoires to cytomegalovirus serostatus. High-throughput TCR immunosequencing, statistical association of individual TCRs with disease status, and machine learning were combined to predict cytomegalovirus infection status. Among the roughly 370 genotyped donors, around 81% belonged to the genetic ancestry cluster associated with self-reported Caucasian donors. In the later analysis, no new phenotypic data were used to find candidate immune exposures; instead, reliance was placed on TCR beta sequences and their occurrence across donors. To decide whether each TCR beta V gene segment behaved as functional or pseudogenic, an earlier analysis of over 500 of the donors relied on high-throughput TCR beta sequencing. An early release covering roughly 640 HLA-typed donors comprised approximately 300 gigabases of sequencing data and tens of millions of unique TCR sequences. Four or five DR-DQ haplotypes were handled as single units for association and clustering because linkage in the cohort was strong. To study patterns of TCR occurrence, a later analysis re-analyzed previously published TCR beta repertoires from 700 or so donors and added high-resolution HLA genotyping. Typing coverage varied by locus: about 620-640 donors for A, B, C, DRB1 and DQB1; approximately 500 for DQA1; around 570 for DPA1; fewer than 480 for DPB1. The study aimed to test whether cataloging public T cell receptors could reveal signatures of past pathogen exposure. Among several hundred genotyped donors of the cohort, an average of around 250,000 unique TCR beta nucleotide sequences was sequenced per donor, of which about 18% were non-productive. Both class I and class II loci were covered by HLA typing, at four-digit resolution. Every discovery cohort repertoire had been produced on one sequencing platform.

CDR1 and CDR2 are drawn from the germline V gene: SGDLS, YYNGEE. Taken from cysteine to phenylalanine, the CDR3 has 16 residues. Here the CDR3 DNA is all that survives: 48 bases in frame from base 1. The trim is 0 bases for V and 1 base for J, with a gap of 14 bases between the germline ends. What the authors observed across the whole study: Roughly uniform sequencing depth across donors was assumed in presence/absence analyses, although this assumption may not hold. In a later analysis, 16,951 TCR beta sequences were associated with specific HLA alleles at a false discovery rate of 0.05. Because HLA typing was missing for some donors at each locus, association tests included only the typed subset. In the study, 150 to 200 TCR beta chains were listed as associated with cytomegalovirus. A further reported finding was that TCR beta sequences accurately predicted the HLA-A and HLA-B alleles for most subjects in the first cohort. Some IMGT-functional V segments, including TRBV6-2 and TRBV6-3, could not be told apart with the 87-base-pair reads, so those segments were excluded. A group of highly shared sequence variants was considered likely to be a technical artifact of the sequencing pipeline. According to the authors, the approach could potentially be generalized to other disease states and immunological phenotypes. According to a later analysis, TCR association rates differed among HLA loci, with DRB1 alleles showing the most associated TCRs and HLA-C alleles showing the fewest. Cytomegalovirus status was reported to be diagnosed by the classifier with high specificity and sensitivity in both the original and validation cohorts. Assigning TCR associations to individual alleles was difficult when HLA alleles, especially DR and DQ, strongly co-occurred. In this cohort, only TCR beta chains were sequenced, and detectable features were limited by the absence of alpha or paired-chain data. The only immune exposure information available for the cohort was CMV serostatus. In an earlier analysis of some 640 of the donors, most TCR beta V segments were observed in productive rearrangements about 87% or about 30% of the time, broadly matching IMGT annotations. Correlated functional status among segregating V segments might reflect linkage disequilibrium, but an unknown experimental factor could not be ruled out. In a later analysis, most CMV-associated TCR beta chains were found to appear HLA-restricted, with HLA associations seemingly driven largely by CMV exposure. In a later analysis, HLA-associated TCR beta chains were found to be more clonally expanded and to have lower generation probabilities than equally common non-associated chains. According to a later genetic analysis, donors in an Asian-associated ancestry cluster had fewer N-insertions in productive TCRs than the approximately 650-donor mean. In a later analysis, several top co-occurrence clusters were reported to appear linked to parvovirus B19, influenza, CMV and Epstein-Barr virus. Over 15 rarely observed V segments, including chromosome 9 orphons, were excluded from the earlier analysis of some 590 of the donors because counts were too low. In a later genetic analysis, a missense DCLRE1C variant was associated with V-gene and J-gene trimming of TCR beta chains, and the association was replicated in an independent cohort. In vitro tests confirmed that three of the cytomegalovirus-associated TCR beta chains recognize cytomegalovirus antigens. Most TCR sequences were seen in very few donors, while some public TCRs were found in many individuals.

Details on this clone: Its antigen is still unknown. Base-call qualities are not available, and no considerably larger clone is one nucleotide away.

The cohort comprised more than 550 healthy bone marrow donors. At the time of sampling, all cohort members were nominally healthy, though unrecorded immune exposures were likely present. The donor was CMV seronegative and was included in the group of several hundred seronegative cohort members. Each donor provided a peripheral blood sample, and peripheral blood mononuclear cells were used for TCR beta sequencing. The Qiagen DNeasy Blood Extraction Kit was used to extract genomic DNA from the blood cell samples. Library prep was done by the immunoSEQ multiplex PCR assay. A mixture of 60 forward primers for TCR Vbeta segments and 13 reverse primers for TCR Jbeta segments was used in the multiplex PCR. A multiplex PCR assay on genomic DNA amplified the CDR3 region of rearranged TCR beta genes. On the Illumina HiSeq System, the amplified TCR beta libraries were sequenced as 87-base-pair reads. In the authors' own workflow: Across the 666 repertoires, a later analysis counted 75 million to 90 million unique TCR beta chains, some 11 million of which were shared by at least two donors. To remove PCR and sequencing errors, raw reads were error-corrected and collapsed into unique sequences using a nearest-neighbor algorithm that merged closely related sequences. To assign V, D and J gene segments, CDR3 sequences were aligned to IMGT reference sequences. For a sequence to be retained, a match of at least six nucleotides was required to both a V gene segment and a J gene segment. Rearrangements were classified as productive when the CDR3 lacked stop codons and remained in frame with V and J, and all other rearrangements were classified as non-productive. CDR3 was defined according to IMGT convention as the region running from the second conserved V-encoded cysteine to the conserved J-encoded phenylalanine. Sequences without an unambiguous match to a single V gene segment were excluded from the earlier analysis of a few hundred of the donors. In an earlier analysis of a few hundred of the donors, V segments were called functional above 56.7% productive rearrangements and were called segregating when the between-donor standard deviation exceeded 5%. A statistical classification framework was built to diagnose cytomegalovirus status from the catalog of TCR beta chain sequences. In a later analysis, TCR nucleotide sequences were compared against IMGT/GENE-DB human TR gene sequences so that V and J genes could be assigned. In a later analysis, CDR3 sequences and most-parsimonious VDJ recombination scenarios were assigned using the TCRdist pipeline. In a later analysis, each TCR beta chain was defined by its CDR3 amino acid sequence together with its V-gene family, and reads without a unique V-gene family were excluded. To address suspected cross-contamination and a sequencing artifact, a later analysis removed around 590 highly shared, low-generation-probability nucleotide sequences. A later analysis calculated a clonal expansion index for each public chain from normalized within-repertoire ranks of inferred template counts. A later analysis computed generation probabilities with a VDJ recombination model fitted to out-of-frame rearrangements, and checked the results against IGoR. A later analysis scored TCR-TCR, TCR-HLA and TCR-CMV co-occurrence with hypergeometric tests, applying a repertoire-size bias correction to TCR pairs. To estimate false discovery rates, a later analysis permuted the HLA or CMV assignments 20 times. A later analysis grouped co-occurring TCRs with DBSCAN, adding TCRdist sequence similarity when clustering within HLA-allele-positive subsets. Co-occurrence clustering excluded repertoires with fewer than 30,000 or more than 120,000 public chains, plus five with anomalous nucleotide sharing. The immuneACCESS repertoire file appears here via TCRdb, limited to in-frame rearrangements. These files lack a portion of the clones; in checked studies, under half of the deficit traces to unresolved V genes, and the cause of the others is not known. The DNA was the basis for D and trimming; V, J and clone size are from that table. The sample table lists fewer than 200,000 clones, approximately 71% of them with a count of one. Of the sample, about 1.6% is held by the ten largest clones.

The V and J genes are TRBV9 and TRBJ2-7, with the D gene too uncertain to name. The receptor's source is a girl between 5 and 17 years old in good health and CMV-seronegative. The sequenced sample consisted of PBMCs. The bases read TGTGCCAGCAGCGTAGAAGCCAGTGTGAGGTCCTACGAGCAGTACTTC. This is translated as CASSVEASVRSYEQYF.